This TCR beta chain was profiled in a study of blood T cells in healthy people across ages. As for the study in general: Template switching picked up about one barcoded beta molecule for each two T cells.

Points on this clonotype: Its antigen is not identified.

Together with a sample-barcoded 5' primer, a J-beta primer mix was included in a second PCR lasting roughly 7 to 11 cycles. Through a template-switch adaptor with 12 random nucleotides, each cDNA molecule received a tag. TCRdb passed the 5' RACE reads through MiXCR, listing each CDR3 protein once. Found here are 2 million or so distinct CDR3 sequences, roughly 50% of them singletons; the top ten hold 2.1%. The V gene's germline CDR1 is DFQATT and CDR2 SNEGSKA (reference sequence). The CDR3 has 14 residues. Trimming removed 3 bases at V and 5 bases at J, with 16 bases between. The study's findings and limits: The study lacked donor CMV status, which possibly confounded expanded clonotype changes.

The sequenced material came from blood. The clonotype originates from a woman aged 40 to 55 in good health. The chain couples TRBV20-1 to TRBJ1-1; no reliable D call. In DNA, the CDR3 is TGCAGTGCTAGTCCCCAGCAGCTAGGGACTGAAGCTTTCTTT. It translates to CSASPQQLGTEAFF.